This is a list of T cell receptor beta chains from one sample in a study of cytomegalovirus exposure and HLA in healthy donors. Clones were read by immunoSEQ multiplex PCR, and TCRdb kept only the in-frame ones, dropping some. The sample lists just over 150,000 clones, approximately 70% seen once, with 7% to 7.5% in the top ten. Sequenced input: PBMCs. These receptors all stem from a man aged 35 to 55 in good health and CMV-seropositive. The CDR3 runs from the conserved cysteine through the conserved F or W. Clone size is not always given. Where it is, it says once, few, many or a class for expanded clones.

>.|TRBJ1-1|TRBV2
CASSDFGANTEAFF
>.|TRBJ2-7|TRBV6-6
CASSLWATSGEQYF
>.|TRBJ2-5|TRBV11-2
CASSHLGDSQEAQYF
>once|TRBJ1-1|TRBV19
CASSRRDGGTVNTEAFF
>.|TRBJ1-6|TRBV9
CASSVEGRPRYNSPLHF
>.|TRBJ1-2|TRBV19
CASGDSLNYGYTF
>.|TRBJ1-1|TRBV5-1
CASFRGSEAFF
>.|TRBJ2-3|TRBV9
CASSVRQGRTDTQYF
>once|TRBJ2-7|TRBV7-2
CASSLGLGGYEQYF
>few|TRBJ2-2|TRBV19
CASKGPGTRNTGELFF
>.|TRBJ1-1|TRBV18
CASSPPAGGNTEAFF
>.|TRBJ2-3|TRBV27
CASHHWDRALYTQYF
>many|TRBJ2-3|TRBV4-3
CASSQERGIGSDTQYF
>.|TRBJ1-1|TRBV5-8
CASSPSGTGETEAFF
>.|TRBJ1-6|TRBV7-9
CSSSPSRGEGARSPLHF
>.|TRBJ1-1|TRBV2
CASSGDSTEAFF
>.|TRBJ1-6|TRBV12-5
CASGFDRAGNSPLHF
>.|TRBJ1-3|TRBV19
CASSDRQGFGNTIYF
>.|TRBJ2-3|TRBV29-1
CSVARGGSTDTQYF
>.|TRBJ1-3|TRBV7-6
CASSLLSTGSSGNTIYF
>once|TRBJ1-3|TRBV4-3
CASSPGVTGNTIYF
>once|TRBJ2-3|TRBV7-9
CASEDRGSSDTQYF
>.|TRBJ2-3|TRBV5-5
CASSSEGVRADTQYF
>.|TRBJ2-7|TRBV13
CASSSGTGISYEQYF
>.|TRBJ1-4|TRBV4-2
CASSQETAGLTNEKLFF
>.|TRBJ2-5|TRBV7-2
CASSYGLAGGEETQYF